A single sample gave rise to the 19 T cell receptor beta chains below, sequenced in a study of CD8 T cells in ankylosing spondylitis. Study-wide results and limits: Among TCR beta sequences, a motif of several highly homologous variants appeared characteristic of ankylosing spondylitis blood.

TCRdb passed the 5' RACE reads through MiXCR, listing each CDR3 protein once. The sample holds approximately 540,000 distinct CDR3 sequences; approximately 11% are singletons and the top ten take around 7%. The antigens these receptors bind are not known. Sample: blood, either unsorted or a sorted T cell fraction (not recorded which). Receptor source: a male donor with ankylosing spondylitis.

This clonotype was picked up many times. The CDR3 DNA reads TGTGCCAGCAGTTTCAGTCCTACTAACTATGGCTACACCTTC. It yields the protein CASSFSPTNYGYTF. This sequence joins TRBV6-5 and TRBJ1-2; no definite D call. The CDR3 is made up of 14 amino acids. Per the germline V gene, CDR1 is MNHEY and CDR2 is SVGAGI. V was clipped by 4 bases and J by 0 bases, with 9 bases between them.

In this sample, this clonotype turned up many times. The chain employs TRBV18 and TRBJ2-4, with D unresolved. The V end was cut by 0 bases, the J end by 0 bases, with 9 bases between. Germline CDR1 KGHSH, CDR2 LQKENI. The CDR3 runs to 16 residues. The CDR3 DNA reads TGTGCCAGCTCACCACCGAAGGGATTAGCCAAAAACATTCAGTACTTC. This gives the protein CASSPPKGLAKNIQYF.

The V and J genes are TRBV2 and TRBJ2-7; 7 bases align to TRBD1. The ends lost 10 bases at V and 0 bases at J; junction bases unmatched: 3. The CDR3 length is 12 residues. CDR1 and CDR2 from the germline V gene are SNHLY and FYNNEI. CDR3 DNA sequence: TGTGCCACGAGGGGGCTCTCCTACGAGCAGTACGTC. Its translation is CATRGLSYEQYV.

The chain links TRBV20-1 to TRBJ2-7; D is perhaps TRBD2 (6 bases). Germline V CDR1 and CDR2: DFQATT, SNEGSKA (reference sequence). V dropped 5 bases and J dropped 2 bases, with 10 bases sitting between them. The CDR3 length is 12 residues. CDR3 in amino acids: CSAQAGTYEQYV. In DNA, the CDR3 is TGCAGTGCTCAAGCGGGTACCTACGAGCAGTACGTC.

This clonotype was detected only a few times. This chain connects TRBV5-1 to TRBJ1-2; 8 bases map to TRBD1. Looked up from germline, CDR1 is SGHRS and CDR2 is YFSETQ. The CDR3 has 15 amino acids. The trim removed 4 bases at V and 8 bases at J, leaving 13 bases unmatched. CDR3 region: CASSATPTGATGYTF. CDR3 coding DNA: TGCGCCAGCAGCGCAACGCCGACAGGGGCTACGGGCTACACCTTC.

This clonotype was recorded at least ten times. This sequence joins TRBV5-1 and TRBJ2-2; D not resolved. Germline CDR1 is SGHRS and CDR2 is YFSETQ. The CDR3 has 14 amino acids. Trimming left V 0 bases short and J 7 bases short, with 10 bases between. DNA of the CDR3: TGCGCCAGCAGCTTGGGGTTAGCTGACGGGGAGCTGTTTTTT. It encodes CASSLGLADGELFF.

This chain links TRBV12-3 or TRBV12-4 with TRBJ1-1; tentative D call: TRBD1 (6 bases). Trimming cost V 6 bases and J 2 bases, with 13 bases left between them. The CDR3 is 14 amino acids. CDR3 region: CASSHGQINTEAFF. The DNA of the CDR3 is TGTGCCAGCAGCCACGGACAGATAAACACTGAAGCTTTCTTT.

This clonotype has a handful of counts. This rearrangement joins TRBV12-3 or TRBV12-4 to TRBJ2-1; D is unresolved. V was clipped by 7 bases and J by 7 bases, with 20 bases between them. This CDR3 region has 15 residues. The CDR3 protein is CASTVLAPGPNEQFF. DNA of the CDR3: TGTGCCAGCACCGTATTAGCCCCTGGGCCTAATGAGCAGTTCTTC.

This sequence joins TRBV2 and TRBJ2-3; the match to TRBD1 covers 7 bases. V lost 8 bases, J lost 5 bases, and 10 bases stayed unmatched. The CDR3 contains 14 residues. Germline CDR1 is SNHLY and CDR2 is FYNNEI. The CDR3 loop is CASLLGTAGDTQYF. As DNA, the CDR3 is TGTGCCAGCCTTTTAGGGACAGCCGGAGATACGCAGTATTTT.

The chain combines TRBV24-1 with TRBJ1-2; the D gene is possibly TRBD1 (5 bases). V shed 9 bases and J shed 1 base, with 17 bases lying between them. This CDR3 is 15 amino acids long. CDR1 is KGHDR and CDR2 is SFDVKD in the germline V gene. Written as DNA, the CDR3 is TGTGCCACCCGGCCGGGGGGGACCCATAACTATGGCTACACCTTC. Translated: CATRPGGTHNYGYTF.

With respect to this clonotype: A junction boundary mismatches the germline segment, possibly from a read error. V and J are TRBV12-3 or TRBV12-4 and TRBJ2-7, with TRBD2 matching over 15 bases. The CDR3 loop spans 18 amino acids. Here the CDR3 DNA reads TGTGCCATCAGTTTAGCGGGACTAGCGGGAGGTTACTCCTACGAGCAGTACTTC. The encoded protein is CAISLAGLAGGYSYEQYF.

This chain links TRBV7-9 with TRBJ2-1; 13 nucleotides align to TRBD2. The CDR3 has 16 residues. Germline V gene data show CDR1 as SEHNR and CDR2 as FQNEAQ (reference sequence). Trimming removed 0 bases from V and 8 bases from J; junction bases left unmatched: 4. The CDR3 sequence: CASSLAGLAGRDEQFF. The CDR3 DNA is TGTGCCAGCAGCTTAGCGGGACTAGCGGGACGCGATGAGCAGTTCTTC.

This clonotype was recorded many times. This rearrangement joins TRBV11-2 to TRBJ1-2, with 7 bases identical to TRBD1. The length of the CDR3 is 15 residues. Looked up from germline, CDR1 is SGHAT and CDR2 is FQNNGV. V lost 1 base and J lost 5; bases outside the gene matches: 7. CDR3: CASSLGPGQTYGYTF. Written as DNA, the CDR3 is TGTGCCAGCAGCTTAGGTCCGGGACAGACGTATGGCTACACCTTC.

This clonotype was counted only a few times. The chain employs TRBV5-1 and TRBJ2-1; a possible D gene is TRBD2 (5 bases). CDR3 length: 15 amino acids. The V end lost 4 bases, the J end lost 4 bases, and 15 bases lay between the germline ends. Germline values: CDR1 SGHRS, CDR2 YFSETQ. In nucleotides, the CDR3 is TGCGCCAGCAGCCTTGGCTCTGAGGGTTACAATGAGCAGTTCTTC. It encodes CASSLGSEGYNEQFF.

The sample holds a few counts of this clonotype. This rearrangement joins TRBV20-1 to TRBJ2-2, with D perhaps matching TRBD1 (6 bases). Deletions cut 3 bases from V and 5 bases from J, with 13 bases between. Germline CDR1 is DFQATT and CDR2 is SNEGSKA (reference sequence). This CDR3 is built from 14 residues. CDR3 sequence reads: CSARETGQTGELFF. For the CDR3, the DNA is TGCAGTGCTAGGGAAACAGGGCAAACCGGGGAGCTGTTTTTT.

The rearrangement uses TRBV20-1 and TRBJ2-3; 7 positions agree with TRBD2. Looked up from germline, CDR1 is DFQATT and CDR2 is SNEGSKA (reference sequence). CDR3 length: 14 residues. V lost 3 bases to trimming and J lost 4 bases; unmatched junction nucleotides: 7. The CDR3 DNA sequence: TGCAGTGCTAGTTCAAGCGGGAAGGCAGATACGCAGTATTTT. Amino acids: CSASSSGKADTQYF.

The chain couples TRBV20-1 to TRBJ2-7; D gene uncertain. This CDR3 has 14 amino acids. The germline V gene encodes CDR1 DFQATT and CDR2 SNEGSKA (reference sequence). Trimming shortened V by 0 bases and J by 0 bases, and 9 bases separated the two germline ends. The CDR3 coding sequence is TGCAGTGCTAGAGATGATGAAAGCTCCTACGAGCAGTACTTC. Protein product: CSARDDESSYEQYF.

This clonotype appeared a few times. The rearrangement links TRBV11-2 to TRBJ2-3; TRBD2 aligns across 7 bases. Germline V gene data show CDR1 as SGHAT and CDR2 as FQNNGV. This CDR3 has 14 amino acids. V lost 5 bases and J lost 5; bases outside the gene matches: 7. CDR3 amino acids: CASSPIAGIDTQYF. The CDR3 region has the DNA TGTGCCAGCAGCCCGATAGCGGGTATAGATACGCAGTATTTT.

In its sample, this clonotype was seen a few times. The genes are TRBV27 and TRBJ2-2, with D maybe TRBD1 (5 bases). The CDR3 extends over 14 amino acids. Trimming stripped 8 bases from V and 5 bases from J, with 15 bases between. Germline lookup yields CDR1 MNHEY and CDR2 SMNVEV (reference sequence). CDR3 sequence: CASRPQVFTGELFF. DNA for the CDR3: TGTGCCAGCCGACCACAGGTTTTTACCGGGGAGCTGTTTTTT.